The table lists the clone carrying this T cell receptor beta chain with a few counts. This sample stems from a study of T-cell reconstitution after alpha-beta-depleted transplantation in children. A TCRbeta library incorporating unique molecular identifiers was prepared. TCRdb itself ran the PCR reads through MiXCR, one entry per CDR3 protein. The table lists just under 550,000 distinct CDR3 sequences, around 18% of them singletons, with 3% to 4% in the top ten. V was pared by 2 bases and J by 5 bases, with 5 bases of the junction left unmatched. This CDR3 has 16 residues. CDR1 is MNHNS, CDR2 SASEGT, per germline.

The source material was PBMCs from the stem cell graft donor, sampled from the stem cell graft. The source of this sequence is a human donor who donated a stem cell graft to a child with acute lymphoblastic leukemia. The chain is built from TRBV6-1 and TRBJ2-2, with TRBD2 matching 10 bases. CDR3 bases: TGTGCCAGCAGTGAATGGGGACTAGCGTCGACCGGGGAGCTGTTTTTT. It encodes CASSEWGLASTGELFF.